This T cell receptor beta chain was retrieved from a study of T cell repertoires in cytomegalovirus infection. Study-level background: As its CMV epitopes, the study selected recently identified HLA-C-restricted and well-studied HLA-B-restricted targets.

Germline CDR1 is MNHEY and CDR2 is SMNVEV (reference sequence). This CDR3 is 14 amino acids long. The V end was cut by 6 bases, the J end by 0 bases, with 9 bases between. TCRdb processed the reads anew with MiXCR; each CDR3 protein has one entry. This table holds roughly 500,000 distinct CDR3 sequences, more than 30% found once. This clonotype was picked up many times. Its antigen is not known. The source material was cultured PBMCs, sampled from culture after CMV antigen stimulation. This TCR was recovered from a human donor in good health (CMV status not recorded). Some clones in this sample may be carry-over from other donors' samples. V and J are TRBV27 and TRBJ2-1; D possibly corresponds to TRBD1 (6 bases). CDR3 coding DNA: TGTGCCAGCAGAGGGGGTAGCTCCTACAATGAGCAGTTCTTC. It yields the protein CASRGGSSYNEQFF.